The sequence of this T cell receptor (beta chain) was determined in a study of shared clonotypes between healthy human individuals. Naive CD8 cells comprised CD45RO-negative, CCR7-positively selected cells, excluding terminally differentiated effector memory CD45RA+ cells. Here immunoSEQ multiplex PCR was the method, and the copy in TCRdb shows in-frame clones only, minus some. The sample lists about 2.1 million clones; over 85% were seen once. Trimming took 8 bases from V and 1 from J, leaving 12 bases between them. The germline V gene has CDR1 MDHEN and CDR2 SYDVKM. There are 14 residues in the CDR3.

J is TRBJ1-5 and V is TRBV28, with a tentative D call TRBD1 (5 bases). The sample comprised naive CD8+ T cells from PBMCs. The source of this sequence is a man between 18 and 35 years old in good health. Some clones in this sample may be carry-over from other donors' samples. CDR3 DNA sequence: TGTGCCAGCCGTCGTCGGGGGAGCAATCAGCCCCAGCATTTT. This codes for CASRRRGSNQPQHF.